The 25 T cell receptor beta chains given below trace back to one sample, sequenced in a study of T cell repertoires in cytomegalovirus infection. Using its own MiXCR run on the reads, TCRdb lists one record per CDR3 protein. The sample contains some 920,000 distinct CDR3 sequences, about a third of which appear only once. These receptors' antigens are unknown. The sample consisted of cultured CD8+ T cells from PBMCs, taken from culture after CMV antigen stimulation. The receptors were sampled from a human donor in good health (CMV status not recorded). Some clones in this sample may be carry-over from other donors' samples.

The CDR3 bases are TGTGCTAGTGGTTTCCAGGGGGCCGACACTGAAGCTTTCTTT. It is translated as CASGFQGADTEAFF. V gene TRBV12-5 combines with J gene TRBJ1-1; 8 bases agree with TRBD1. Germline V gives CDR1 LGHNT, CDR2 FRNRAP. The V and J ends lost 3 bases and 3 bases, in that order; junction bases with no gene match: 3. The CDR3 totals 14 residues.

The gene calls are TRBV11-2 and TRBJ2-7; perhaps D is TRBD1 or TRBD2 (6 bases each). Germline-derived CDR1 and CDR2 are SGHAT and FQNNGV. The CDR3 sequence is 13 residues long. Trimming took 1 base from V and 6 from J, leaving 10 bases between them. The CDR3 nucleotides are TGTGCCAGCAGCTTAGGTCGGGGGCGCGAGCAGTACGTC. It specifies CASSLGRGREQYV.

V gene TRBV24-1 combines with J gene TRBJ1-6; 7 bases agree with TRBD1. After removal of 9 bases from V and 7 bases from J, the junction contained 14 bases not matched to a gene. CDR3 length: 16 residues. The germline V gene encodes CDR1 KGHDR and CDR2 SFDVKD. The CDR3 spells CATSEEGGFLNSPLHF. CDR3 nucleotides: TGTGCCACCTCCGAGGAAGGGGGCTTCCTGAATTCACCCCTCCACTTT.

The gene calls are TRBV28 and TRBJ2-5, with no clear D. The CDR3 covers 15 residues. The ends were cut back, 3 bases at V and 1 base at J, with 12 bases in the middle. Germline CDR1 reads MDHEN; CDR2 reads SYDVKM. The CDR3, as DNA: TGTGCCAGCAGTTTCGTGGCGATGCCCCAAGAGACCCAGTACTTC. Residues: CASSFVAMPQETQYF.

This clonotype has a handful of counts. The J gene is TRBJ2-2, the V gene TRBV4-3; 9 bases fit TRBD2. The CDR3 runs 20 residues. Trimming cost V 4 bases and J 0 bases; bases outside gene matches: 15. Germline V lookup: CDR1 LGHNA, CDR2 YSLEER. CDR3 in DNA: TGCGCCAGCAGCCCAGGCTTCGTTAGCGGGGGACCCTCGAACACCGGGGAGCTGTTTTTT. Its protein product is CASSPGFVSGGPSNTGELFF.

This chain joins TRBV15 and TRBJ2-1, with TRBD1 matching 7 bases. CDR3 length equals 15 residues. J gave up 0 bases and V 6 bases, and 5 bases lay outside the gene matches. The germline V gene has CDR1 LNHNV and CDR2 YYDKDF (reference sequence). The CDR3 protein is CATSTTGSSYNEQFF. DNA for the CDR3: TGTGCCACCAGTACGACAGGGAGCTCCTACAATGAGCAGTTCTTC.

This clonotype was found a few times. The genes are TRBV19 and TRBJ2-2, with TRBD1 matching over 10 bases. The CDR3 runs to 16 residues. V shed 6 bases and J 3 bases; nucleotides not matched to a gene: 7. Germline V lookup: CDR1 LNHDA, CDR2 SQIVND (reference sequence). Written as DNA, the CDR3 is TGTGCCAGTAGCCCCGGGACAGGGGCTTACACCGGGGAGCTGTTTTTT. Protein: CASSPGTGAYTGELFF.

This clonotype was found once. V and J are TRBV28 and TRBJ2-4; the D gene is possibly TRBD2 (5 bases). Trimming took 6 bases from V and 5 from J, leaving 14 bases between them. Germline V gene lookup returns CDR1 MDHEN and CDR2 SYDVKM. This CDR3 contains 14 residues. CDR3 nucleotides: TGTGCCAGCAGCCCGAGGGCATACGAAAACATTCAGTACTTC. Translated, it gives CASSPRAYENIQYF.

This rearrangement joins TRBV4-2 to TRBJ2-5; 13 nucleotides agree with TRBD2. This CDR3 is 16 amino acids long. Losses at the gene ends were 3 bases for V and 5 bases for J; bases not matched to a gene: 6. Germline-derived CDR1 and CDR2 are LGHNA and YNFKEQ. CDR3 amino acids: CASSHPTSGGDETQYF. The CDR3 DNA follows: TGTGCCAGCAGCCACCCTACTAGCGGGGGGGACGAGACCCAGTACTTC.

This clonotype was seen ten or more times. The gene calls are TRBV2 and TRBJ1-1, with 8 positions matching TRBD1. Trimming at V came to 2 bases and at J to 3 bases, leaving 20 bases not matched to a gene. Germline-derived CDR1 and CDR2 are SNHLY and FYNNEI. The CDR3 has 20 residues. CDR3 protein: CASSEPEDRGGEEGDTEAFF. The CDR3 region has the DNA TGTGCCAGCAGTGAACCTGAAGACAGGGGAGGAGAAGAGGGAGACACTGAAGCTTTCTTT.

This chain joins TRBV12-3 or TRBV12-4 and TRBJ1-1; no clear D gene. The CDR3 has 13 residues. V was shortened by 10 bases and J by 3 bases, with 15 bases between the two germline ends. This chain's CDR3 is CATNPVPDTEAFF. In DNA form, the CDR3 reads TGTGCCACCAATCCGGTGCCGGACACTGAAGCTTTCTTT.

In DNA form, the CDR3 reads TGTGCCACCAGCAGGTCCGACAGGACCCCCTACGAGCAGTACTTC. Its translation: CATSRSDRTPYEQYF. The chain carries TRBV15 and TRBJ2-7; TRBD1 might be the D (6 bases). This CDR3 has 15 residues. V gave up 3 bases and J gave up 2 bases, with 14 bases separating them. CDR1 and CDR2 from the germline V gene are LNHNV and YYDKDF (reference sequence). Filled out from reference TRBV15 and TRBJ2-7, the complete variable domain reads DAMVIQNPRYQVTQFGKPVTLSCSQTLNHNVMYWYQQKSSQAPKLLFHYYDKDFNNEADTPDNFQSRRPNTSFCFLDIRSPGLGDTAMYLCATSRSDRTPYEQYFGPGTRLTVT.

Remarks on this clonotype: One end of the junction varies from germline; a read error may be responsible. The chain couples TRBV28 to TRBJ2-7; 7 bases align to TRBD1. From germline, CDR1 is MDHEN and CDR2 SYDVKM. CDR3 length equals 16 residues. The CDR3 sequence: CASRAVGTASSYEQYF. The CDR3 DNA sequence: TGCGCCAGCAGGGCGGTCGGGACAGCCAGCTCCTACGAGCAGTACTTC.

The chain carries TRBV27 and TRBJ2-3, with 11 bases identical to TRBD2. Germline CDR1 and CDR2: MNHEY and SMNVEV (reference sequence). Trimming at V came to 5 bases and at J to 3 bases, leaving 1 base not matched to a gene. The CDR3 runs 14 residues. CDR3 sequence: CASSRLAGTDTQYF. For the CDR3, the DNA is TGTGCCAGCAGTAGACTAGCGGGGACAGATACGCAGTATTTT.

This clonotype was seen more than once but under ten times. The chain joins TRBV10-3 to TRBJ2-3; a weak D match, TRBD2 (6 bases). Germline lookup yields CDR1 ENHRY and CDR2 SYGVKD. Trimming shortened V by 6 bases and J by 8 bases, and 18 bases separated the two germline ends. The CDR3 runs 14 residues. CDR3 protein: CAISSNTGEGTQYF. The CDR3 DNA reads TGTGCCATCAGCAGTAATACGGGGGAAGGTACGCAGTATTTT.

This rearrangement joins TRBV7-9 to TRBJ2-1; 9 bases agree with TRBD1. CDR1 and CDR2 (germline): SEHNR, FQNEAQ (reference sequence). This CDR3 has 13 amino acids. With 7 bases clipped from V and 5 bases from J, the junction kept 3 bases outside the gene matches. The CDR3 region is CASTGQGHNEQFF. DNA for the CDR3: TGTGCCAGCACGGGACAGGGACACAATGAGCAGTTCTTC.

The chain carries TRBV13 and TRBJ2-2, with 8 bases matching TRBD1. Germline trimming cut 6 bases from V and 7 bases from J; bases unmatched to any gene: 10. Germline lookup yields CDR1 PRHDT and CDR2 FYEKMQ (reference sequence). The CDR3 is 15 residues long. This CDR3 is CASSVAGGFIGELFF. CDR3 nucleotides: TGTGCCAGCAGTGTGGCAGGGGGCTTCATCGGGGAGCTGTTTTTT.

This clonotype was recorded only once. The CDR3 coding sequence is TGTGCCAGCAGCCCAGACAGTGGAGACAGGGTGAATTACAATGAGCAGTTCTTC. It codes for CASSPDSGDRVNYNEQFF. This rearrangement joins TRBV4-2 to TRBJ2-1, with TRBD1 matching 7 bases. The V gene end was trimmed by 4 bases and the J gene end by 4 bases; junction bases not matched to a gene: 16. Germline CDR1 LGHNA, CDR2 YNFKEQ. This CDR3 is 18 amino acids long.

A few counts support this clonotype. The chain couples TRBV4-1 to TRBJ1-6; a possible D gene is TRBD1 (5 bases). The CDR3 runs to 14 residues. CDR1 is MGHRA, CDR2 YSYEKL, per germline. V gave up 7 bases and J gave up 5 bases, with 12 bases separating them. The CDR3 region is CASKPRGNNSPLHF. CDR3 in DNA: TGCGCCAGCAAGCCCCGGGGCAATAATTCACCCCTCCACTTT.

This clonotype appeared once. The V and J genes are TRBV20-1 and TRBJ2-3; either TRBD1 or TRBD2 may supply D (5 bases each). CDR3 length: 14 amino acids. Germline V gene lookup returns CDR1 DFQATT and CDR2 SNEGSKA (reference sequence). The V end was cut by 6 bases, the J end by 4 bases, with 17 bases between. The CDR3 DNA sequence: TGCAGTGCCGAAAGAACCATGGGGGCAGATACGCAGTATTTT. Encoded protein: CSAERTMGADTQYF.

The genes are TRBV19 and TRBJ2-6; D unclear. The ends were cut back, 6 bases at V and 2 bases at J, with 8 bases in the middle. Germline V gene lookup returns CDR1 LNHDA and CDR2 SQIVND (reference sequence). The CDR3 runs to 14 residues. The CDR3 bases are TGTGCCAGTAGCGAGGAAACTGGGGCCAACGTCCTGACTTTC. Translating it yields CASSEETGANVLTF.

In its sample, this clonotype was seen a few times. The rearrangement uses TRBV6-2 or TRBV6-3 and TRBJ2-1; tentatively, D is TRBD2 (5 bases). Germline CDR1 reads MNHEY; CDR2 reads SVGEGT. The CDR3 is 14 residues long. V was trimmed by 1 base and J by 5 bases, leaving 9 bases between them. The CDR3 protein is CASSYWASHNEQFF. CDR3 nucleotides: TGTGCCAGCAGTTACTGGGCTAGCCACAATGAGCAGTTCTTC.

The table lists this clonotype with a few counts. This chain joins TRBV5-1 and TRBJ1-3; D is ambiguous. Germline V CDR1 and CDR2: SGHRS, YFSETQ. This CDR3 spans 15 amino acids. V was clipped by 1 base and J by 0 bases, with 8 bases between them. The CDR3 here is CASSLSVYSGNTIYF. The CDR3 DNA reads TGCGCCAGCAGCTTGTCAGTCTACTCTGGAAACACCATATATTTT.

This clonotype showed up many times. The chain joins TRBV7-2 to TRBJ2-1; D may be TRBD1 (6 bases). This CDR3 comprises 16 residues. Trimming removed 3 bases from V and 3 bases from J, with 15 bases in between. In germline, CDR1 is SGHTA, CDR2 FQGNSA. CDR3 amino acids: CASSFNNRVGYNEQFF. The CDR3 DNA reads TGTGCCAGCAGCTTCAATAACAGGGTCGGCTACAATGAGCAGTTCTTC.

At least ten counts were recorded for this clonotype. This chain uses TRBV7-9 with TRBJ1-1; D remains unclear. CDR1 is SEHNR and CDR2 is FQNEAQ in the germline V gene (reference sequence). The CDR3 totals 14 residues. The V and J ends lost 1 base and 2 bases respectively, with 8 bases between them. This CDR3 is CASSLVAVNTEAFF. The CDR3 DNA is TGTGCCAGCAGCTTAGTGGCAGTTAACACTGAAGCTTTCTTT. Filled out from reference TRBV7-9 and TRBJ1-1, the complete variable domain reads DTGVSQNPRHKITKRGQNVTFRCDPISEHNRLYWYRQTLGQGPEFLTYFQNEAQLEKSRLLSDRFSAERPKGSFSTLEIQRTEQGDSAMYLCASSLVAVNTEAFFGQGTRLTVV.